Sequencing of this T cell receptor (beta chain) was carried out in a study of cytomegalovirus exposure and HLA in healthy donors (dated by TCRdb to 2016 to 2017). General notes on the study: An earlier analysis of more than 550 of the donors reported 250 to 350 Gb of sequence data and 117 million unique TCR beta sequences obtained from about 180 million T cells. Because of strong linkage in the cohort, a few DR-DQ haplotypes were treated as single units for association and clustering. Among roughly 400 genotyped donors of the cohort, an average of approximately 240,000 unique TCR beta nucleotide sequences were sequenced per donor, 15% to 20% of them non-productive. HLA typing included class I and class II loci at four-digit resolution. To decide whether each TCR beta V gene segment behaved as functional or pseudogenic, an earlier analysis of 587 of the donors relied on high-throughput TCR beta sequencing. Of the 398 genotyped donors, approximately 82% fell in the genetic ancestry cluster associated with self-reported Caucasian donors. Typing coverage differed by locus: A, B, C, DRB1 and DQB1 were typed in roughly 629-640 donors, DQA1 in 522, DPA1 in approximately 610, and DPB1 in around 490. Donor age, sex, ethnicity and CMV serostatus were compiled alongside the repertoire data. High-throughput TCR immunosequencing, statistical association of individual TCRs with disease status, and machine learning were combined to predict cytomegalovirus infection status. The later analysis used no new phenotypic data to find candidate immune exposures, relying instead on TCR beta sequences and their occurrence across donors. The study was designed to test whether signatures of past pathogen exposure could be identified by cataloging public T cell receptors. All discovery cohort repertoires had been generated on a single sequencing platform. An early release covering around 630 HLA-typed donors comprised about 300 gigabases of sequencing data and tens of millions of unique TCR sequences. A later analysis re-analyzed previously published TCR beta repertoires from 600 to 850 donors and added high-resolution HLA genotyping to study TCR occurrence patterns. Genome-wide SNP genotypes for about 60% of the roughly 670 donors were used in a later genetic analysis, which treated that subset as a discovery cohort. The study profiled the T cell repertoires of approximately 700 subjects by immunosequencing and related them to cytomegalovirus serostatus. Besides the first cohort of under 700 subjects, a separate validation cohort made up of around 120 different subjects was used.

Here is what the overall study found, with its caveats: Correlated functional status among segregating V segments might reflect linkage disequilibrium, but an unknown experimental factor could not be ruled out. A further reported finding was that TCR beta sequences accurately predicted the HLA-A and HLA-B alleles for most subjects in the first cohort. Because HLA typing was missing for some donors at each locus, association tests included only the typed subset. In both the original and validation cohorts, the classifier was reported to diagnose cytomegalovirus status with high specificity and sensitivity. Because counts were too low, about 18 rarely observed V segments, including chromosome 9 orphons, were left out of the earlier analysis of approximately 580 of the donors. Specific HLA alleles were associated with about 17,000 TCR beta sequences at a false discovery rate of 0.05 in a later analysis. The cohort was sequenced for TCR beta chains only, and without alpha or paired-chain data the features that could be detected were limited. In an earlier analysis of fewer than 750 of the donors, most TCR beta V segments were observed in productive rearrangements about 87% or about 30% of the time, broadly matching IMGT annotations. A few of the identified cytomegalovirus-associated TCR beta chains were confirmed in vitro to be specific for cytomegalovirus antigens. In a later genetic analysis, a missense DCLRE1C variant was associated with V-gene and J-gene trimming of TCR beta chains, and the association was replicated in an independent cohort. Assigning TCR associations to individual alleles was difficult when HLA alleles, especially DR and DQ, strongly co-occurred. A total of roughly 160 TCR beta chains were listed by the study as associated with cytomegalovirus. In a later genetic analysis, fewer N-insertions in productive TCRs were reported among donors in an Asian-associated ancestry cluster than the roughly 700-donor mean. According to a later analysis, parvovirus B19, influenza, CMV and Epstein-Barr virus appeared linked to several top co-occurrence clusters. In a later analysis, TCR association rates were found to vary across HLA loci, with the most associated TCRs seen for DRB1 alleles and the fewest for HLA-C alleles. Roughly uniform sequencing depth across donors was assumed in presence/absence analyses, although this assumption may not hold. It was suggested by the authors that the approach could potentially be generalized to other disease states and immunological phenotypes. A later analysis found that most CMV-associated TCR beta chains appeared HLA-restricted, with HLA associations seemingly driven largely by CMV exposure. Because the 87-base-pair reads could not distinguish some IMGT-functional V segments, including TRBV6-2 and TRBV6-3, those segments were excluded. For the cohort, immune exposure information was limited to CMV serostatus. Compared with equally common non-associated chains, HLA-associated TCR beta chains in a later analysis were more clonally expanded and had lower generation probabilities. Most TCR sequences were observed very rarely across donors, whereas some public TCRs were present in many individuals. A cluster of highly shared sequence variants was judged likely to represent a technical artifact of the sequencing pipeline.

Libraries were built with the immunoSEQ multiplex PCR assay. For the multiplex PCR, a mixture combining 60 forward primers for TCR Vbeta segments and 13 reverse primers for TCR Jbeta segments was used. Amplification of the CDR3 region of rearranged TCR beta genes was performed with a multiplex PCR assay on genomic DNA. The Illumina HiSeq System was used to sequence the amplified TCR beta libraries as 87-base-pair reads. Per the source publication's procedure: A later analysis tallied about 77 million unique TCR beta chains across the 610 or so repertoires, and around 10 million of those chains were shared by two or more donors. A nearest-neighbor algorithm error-corrected the raw reads and collapsed the reads into unique sequences, merging closely related sequences to remove PCR and sequencing errors. CDR3 sequences were aligned to IMGT reference sequences to assign V, D and J gene segments. Each retained sequence needed at least a six-nucleotide match to both a V gene segment and a J gene segment. Rearrangements were called productive when the CDR3 lacked stop codons and stayed in frame with V and J; all others were non-productive. CDR3 was defined by IMGT convention, running from the second conserved V-encoded cysteine to the conserved J-encoded phenylalanine. Sequences without an unambiguous match to a single V gene segment were excluded from the earlier analysis of 500 to 700 of the donors. An earlier analysis of roughly 590 of the donors called V segments functional above 56.7% productive rearrangements and segregating when the between-donor standard deviation exceeded 5%. A statistical classification framework was developed to diagnose cytomegalovirus status using the catalog of TCR beta chain sequences. In a later analysis, V and J genes were assigned by comparing TCR nucleotide sequences against IMGT/GENE-DB human TR gene sequences. A later analysis assigned CDR3 sequences and most-parsimonious VDJ recombination scenarios with the TCRdist pipeline. A later analysis defined each TCR beta chain by its CDR3 amino acid sequence plus V-gene family, and excluded reads lacking a unique V-gene family. A later analysis removed 592 highly shared, low-generation-probability nucleotide sequences to deal with suspected cross-contamination and a sequencing artifact. In a later analysis, a clonal expansion index for each public chain was calculated from normalized within-repertoire ranks of inferred template counts. In a later analysis, generation probabilities were computed using a VDJ recombination model fitted to out-of-frame rearrangements, and the results were checked against IGoR. In a later analysis, TCR-TCR, TCR-HLA and TCR-CMV co-occurrence was scored with hypergeometric tests, and a repertoire-size bias correction was applied to TCR pairs. To estimate false discovery rates, a later analysis permuted the HLA or CMV assignments 20 times. In a later analysis, co-occurring TCRs were grouped with DBSCAN, and TCRdist sequence similarity was added when clustering was performed within HLA-allele-positive subsets. Repertoires with fewer than 30,000 or more than 120,000 public chains were left out of co-occurrence clustering, as were a handful of repertoires with anomalous nucleotide sharing. This immuneACCESS table, as held by TCRdb, lists in-frame sequences with V and J called but not all clones. Of the missing ones, under half trace to an unresolved V gene in checked studies; the others have no known cause. V and J calls and clone size come straight from that table; D and trimming were deduced from the DNA. This sample comprises about 57,000 clones, 79% of them detected only once. Less than 3.5% of the sample goes to the ten largest clones.

The cohort was made up of roughly 670 healthy bone marrow donors. At the time of sampling, all cohort members were nominally healthy, though unrecorded immune exposures were likely present. The donor was CMV seronegative and was included in the group of approximately 350 seronegative cohort members. A peripheral blood sample was collected from each donor, and TCR beta sequencing was performed on peripheral blood mononuclear cells. Genomic DNA extraction from the blood cell samples was performed with the Qiagen DNeasy Blood Extraction Kit. Its CDR3 holds 18 amino acids, cysteine through phenylalanine. Here the CDR3 DNA is all that survives: 54 bases in frame from base 1. The V and J ends are trimmed by 1 base and 7 bases, leaving 25 bases between them. Sequences SSHAT (CDR1) and FNYEAQ (CDR2) are obtained from the germline V gene (reference sequence). This clone was found a few times. Its target antigen remains unknown. Nothing much larger sits one base from this clone, and base qualities are not available.

The sequence joins TRBV7-7 to TRBJ1-1; the D gene assignment is ambiguous. This clonotype was obtained from a woman in her twenties or thirties in good health and CMV-seronegative. The specimen was PBMCs. CDR3 sequence: CASSLEFSSPKTGGEAFF. The bases read TGTGCCAGCAGCTTAGAGTTCTCTTCCCCAAAAACTGGCGGTGAAGCTTTCTTT.